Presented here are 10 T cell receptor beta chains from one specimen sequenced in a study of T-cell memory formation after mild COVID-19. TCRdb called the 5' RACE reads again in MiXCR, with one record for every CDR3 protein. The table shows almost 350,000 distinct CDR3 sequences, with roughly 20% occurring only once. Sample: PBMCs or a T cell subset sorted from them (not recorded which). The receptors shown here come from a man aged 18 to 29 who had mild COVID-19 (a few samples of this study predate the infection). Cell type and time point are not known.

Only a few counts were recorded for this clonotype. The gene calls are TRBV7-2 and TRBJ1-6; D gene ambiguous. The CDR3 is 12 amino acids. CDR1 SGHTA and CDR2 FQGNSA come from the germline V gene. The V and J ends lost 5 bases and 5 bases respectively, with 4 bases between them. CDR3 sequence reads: CASSANNSPLHF. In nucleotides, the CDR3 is TGTGCCAGCAGCGCTAATAATTCACCCCTCCACTTT.

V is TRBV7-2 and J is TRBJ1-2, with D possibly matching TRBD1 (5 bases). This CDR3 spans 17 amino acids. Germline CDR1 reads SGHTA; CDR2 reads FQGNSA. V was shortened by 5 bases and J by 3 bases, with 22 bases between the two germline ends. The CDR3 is CASSTLRGFAEYYGYTF. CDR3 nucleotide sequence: TGTGCCAGCAGCACGCTAAGGGGTTTCGCGGAGTACTATGGCTACACCTTC.

CDR3 coding DNA: TGTGCCAGCAGTTCGCCAGGGGACGCCTATGGCTACACCTTC. Translation: CASSSPGDAYGYTF. The gene calls are TRBV6-5 and TRBJ1-2; perhaps TRBD1 as D (6 bases). Germline V gene data show CDR1 as MNHEY and CDR2 as SVGAGI. CDR3 length: 14 amino acids. V was shortened by 4 bases and J by 4 bases, with 13 bases between the two germline ends.

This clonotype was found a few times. The DNA for the CDR3 is TGTGCCAGCAGCTTGGAGTACTACACTGAAGCTTTCTTT. It translates to CASSLEYYTEAFF. The chain combines TRBV5-6 with TRBJ1-1; D gene ambiguous. Germline V gene lookup returns CDR1 SGHDT and CDR2 YYEEEE. V was cut by 0 bases and J by 3 bases, with 6 bases left in between. The CDR3 runs 13 residues.

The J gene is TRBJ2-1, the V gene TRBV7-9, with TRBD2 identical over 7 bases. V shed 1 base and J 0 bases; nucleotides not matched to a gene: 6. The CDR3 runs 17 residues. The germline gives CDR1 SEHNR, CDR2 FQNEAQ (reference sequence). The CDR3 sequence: CASSLEAGYGSYNEQFF. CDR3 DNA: TGTGCCAGCAGCTTAGAAGCGGGGTATGGCTCCTACAATGAGCAGTTCTTC.

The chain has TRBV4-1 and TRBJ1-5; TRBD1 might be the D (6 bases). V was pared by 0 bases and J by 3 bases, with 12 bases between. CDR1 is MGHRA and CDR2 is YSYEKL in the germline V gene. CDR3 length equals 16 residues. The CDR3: CASSQDLGAHNQPQHF. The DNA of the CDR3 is TGCGCCAGCAGCCAAGATTTGGGGGCCCACAATCAGCCCCAGCATTTT.

The CDR3 DNA reads TGTGCCAGCAGTTACTCCGCAGGGGACAGTACACCGAACTATGGCTACACCTTC. Translated: CASSYSAGDSTPNYGYTF. V gene TRBV6-2 or TRBV6-3 combines with J gene TRBJ1-2; 7 bases agree with TRBD1. The CDR3 loop spans 18 amino acids. Germline-derived CDR1 and CDR2 are MNHEY and SVGEGT. The ends lost 0 bases at V and 2 bases at J; junction bases unmatched: 12.

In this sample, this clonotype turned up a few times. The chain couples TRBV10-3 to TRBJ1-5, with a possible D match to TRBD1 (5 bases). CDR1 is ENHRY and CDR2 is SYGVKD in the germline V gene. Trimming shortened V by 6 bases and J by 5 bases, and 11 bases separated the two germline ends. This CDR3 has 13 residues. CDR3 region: CAIRPGGDQPQHF. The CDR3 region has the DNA TGTGCCATCAGGCCTGGGGGGGATCAGCCCCAGCATTTT.

CDR3 in DNA: TGTGCCAGCAGCCTCGCGGGTAGTCATCAGCCCCAGCATTTT. It specifies CASSLAGSHQPQHF. The J gene is TRBJ1-5, the V gene TRBV7-2, with no clear D. The CDR3 has 14 residues. Germline CDR1 reads SGHTA; CDR2 reads FQGNSA. V lost 5 bases and J 5 bases, leaving 13 bases between the germline ends.

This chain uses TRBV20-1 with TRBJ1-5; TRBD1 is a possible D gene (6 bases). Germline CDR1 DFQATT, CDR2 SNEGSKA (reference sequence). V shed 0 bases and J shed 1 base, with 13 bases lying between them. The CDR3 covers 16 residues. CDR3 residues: CSAREVGGQSNQPQHF. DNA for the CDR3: TGCAGTGCTAGAGAGGTGGGGGGCCAGAGCAATCAGCCCCAGCATTTT.